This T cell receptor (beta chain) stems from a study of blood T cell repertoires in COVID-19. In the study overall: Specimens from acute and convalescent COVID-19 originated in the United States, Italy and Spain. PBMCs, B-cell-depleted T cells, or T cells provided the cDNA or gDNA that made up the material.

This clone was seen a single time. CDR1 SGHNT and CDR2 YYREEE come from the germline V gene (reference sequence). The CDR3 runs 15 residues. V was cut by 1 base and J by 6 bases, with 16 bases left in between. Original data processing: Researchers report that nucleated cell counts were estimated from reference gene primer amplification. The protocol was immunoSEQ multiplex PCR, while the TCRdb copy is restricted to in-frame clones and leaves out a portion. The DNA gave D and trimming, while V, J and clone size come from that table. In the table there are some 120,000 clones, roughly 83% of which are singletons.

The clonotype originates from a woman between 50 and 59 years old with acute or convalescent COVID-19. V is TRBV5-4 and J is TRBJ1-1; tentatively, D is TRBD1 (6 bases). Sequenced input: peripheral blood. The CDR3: CASSLKGVRGAEAFF. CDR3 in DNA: TGTGCCAGCAGCTTGAAGGGGGTCAGAGGAGCTGAAGCTTTCTTT.